The 24 T cell receptor beta chains listed next were all sequenced from one sample in a study of T cell responses to AZD1222 COVID-19 vaccine. The data were produced by immunoSEQ multiplex PCR, yet TCRdb's version contains in-frame clones alone and is incomplete. The sample holds approximately 180,000 clones; around 90% are singletons and the top ten take roughly 6%. Sample: peripheral blood, taken on day 0 of AZD1222 vaccination. The receptors were gathered from an adult in good health.

This rearrangement joins TRBV5-1 to TRBJ1-4; D may be TRBD1 (5 bases). The CDR3 consists of 16 residues. The V and J ends lost 0 bases and 7 bases respectively, with 16 bases between them. Germline V gene data show CDR1 as SGHRS and CDR2 as YFSETQ. The DNA of the CDR3 is TGCGCCAGCAGCTTGGGTGGAGACAGTGGAACTGAAAAACTGTTTTTT. It specifies CASSLGGDSGTEKLFF.

The V call is TRBV10-3, the J call TRBJ1-1; maybe TRBD1 (5 bases). Trimming removed 7 bases from V and 1 base from J, with 10 bases in between. CDR1 is ENHRY and CDR2 is SYGVKD in the germline V gene. This CDR3 contains 13 residues. The CDR3 DNA reads TGTGCCATCACGACAAGGGGGAACACTGAAGCTTTCTTT. Its translation is CAITTRGNTEAFF.

This rearrangement joins TRBV5-1 to TRBJ1-1; 7 nucleotides match TRBD1. The trim removed 4 bases at V and 4 bases at J, leaving 4 bases unmatched. CDR3 size: 13 residues. Germline assignment: CDR1 SGHRS and CDR2 YFSETQ. The CDR3 sequence: CASSLPGGTEAFF. For the CDR3, the DNA is TGCGCCAGCAGCCTACCAGGGGGCACTGAAGCTTTCTTT.

This chain joins TRBV16 and TRBJ2-1, with no clear D. The V gene's germline CDR1 is KGHSY and CDR2 FQNENV. V lost 0 bases, J lost 2 bases, and 5 bases lay in between. The CDR3 extends over 14 amino acids. The CDR3 nucleotides read TGTGCCAGCAGCCAATCGGGTCCCTACAATGAGCAGTTCTTC. It translates to CASSQSGPYNEQFF.

CDR3 DNA: TGTGCCACCAGTTCCGGGACAGGGGCCTACGAGCAGTACTTC. Encoded protein: CATSSGTGAYEQYF. V is TRBV24-1 and J is TRBJ2-7, with TRBD1 matching over 10 bases. V gave up 6 bases and J gave up 2 bases; unmatched junction bases: 3. The V gene's germline CDR1 is KGHDR and CDR2 SFDVKD. The CDR3 extends over 14 amino acids.

This rearrangement joins TRBV6-6 to TRBJ2-7; tentatively, D is TRBD1 or TRBD2 (7 bases each). The germline V and J ends were trimmed by 2 bases and 3 bases, with 17 bases remaining between them. Germline V gives CDR1 MNHNY, CDR2 SVGAGI (reference sequence). The CDR3 sequence is 16 residues long. DNA of the CDR3: TGTGCCAGCAGTTACGCAGGGGGGGTAAGCGTCTACGAGCAGTACTTC. The encoded protein is CASSYAGGVSVYEQYF.

This chain joins TRBV9 and TRBJ1-3, with 8 nucleotides matching TRBD1. Germline assignment: CDR1 SGDLS and CDR2 YYNGEE. The V gene end was trimmed by 4 bases and the J gene end by 3 bases; junction bases not matched to a gene: 6. The CDR3 covers 15 residues. The chain's CDR3 is CASSLRTGHGNTIYF. As DNA, the CDR3 is TGTGCCAGCAGCCTAAGGACAGGGCATGGAAACACCATATATTTT.

The rearrangement joins TRBV3-1 (or the pseudogene TRBV3-2) to TRBJ1-4; D is perhaps TRBD1 (5 bases). The CDR3 has 15 amino acids. V dropped 1 base and J dropped 5 bases, with 11 bases sitting between them. Germline V gene lookup returns CDR1 LGHDT and CDR2 YNNKEL (reference sequence). CDR3 nucleotide sequence: TGTGCCAGCAGCCAAGCCGGGACGGGAAATGAAAAACTGTTTTTT. Its protein product is CASSQAGTGNEKLFF.

The J gene is TRBJ1-1, the V gene TRBV30; maybe TRBD1 (6 bases). Germline CDR1 is GTSNPN and CDR2 is SVGIG (reference sequence). CDR3 length: 14 residues. V lost 2 bases to trimming and J lost 0 bases, with 10 bases between them. The CDR3 DNA is TGTGCCTGGAGTAAGGGGGGGGTGAACACTGAAGCTTTCTTT. This translates into CAWSKGGVNTEAFF.

V is TRBV7-9 and J is TRBJ1-6; 9 bases map to TRBD1. V dropped 5 bases and J dropped 10; count of bases not matched to a gene: 6. The CDR3 length is 14 residues. CDR1 is SEHNR and CDR2 is FQNEAQ in the germline V gene (reference sequence). In DNA form, the CDR3 reads TGTGCCAGCAGCCAGGGACAGGGTGGATCACCCCTCCACTTT. It codes for CASSQGQGGSPLHF.

This chain uses TRBV18 with TRBJ1-4; D gene unclear. Germline assignment: CDR1 KGHSH and CDR2 LQKENI. This CDR3 comprises 12 residues. V was cut by 8 bases and J by 8 bases, with 12 bases left in between. CDR3 DNA: TGTGCCAGCGCTATGAGGCAGGAAAAACTGTTTTTT. Translated: CASAMRQEKLFF.

V usage is TRBV7-6 and J usage is TRBJ2-3; D could derive from TRBD1 or TRBD2 (5 bases each). Germline V gene sequence: CDR1 SGHVS, CDR2 FNYEAQ. The V gene lost 5 bases and the J gene lost 2 bases, with 14 bases spanning the gap. This CDR3 comprises 15 residues. CDR3 sequence: CASSLRRDPTDTQYF. The CDR3 DNA sequence: TGTGCCAGCAGCCTACGCCGGGACCCCACAGATACGCAGTATTTT.

V gene TRBV7-3 combines with J gene TRBJ1-2; D call uncertain. CDR1 SGHTA and CDR2 FQGTGA come from the germline V gene. The CDR3 spans 13 residues. V was trimmed by 0 bases and J by 8 bases, leaving 10 bases between them. The CDR3 DNA reads TGTGCCAGCAGCTTAACTGATCGAGGCGGCTACACCTTC. Protein sequence: CASSLTDRGGYTF.

V gene TRBV29-1 combines with J gene TRBJ2-1; 11 bases map to TRBD2. In germline, CDR1 is SQVTM, CDR2 ANQGSEA. The CDR3 loop spans 17 amino acids. The J segment lost 4 bases and the V segment lost 6 bases, leaving 14 bases of the junction unmatched. The CDR3 DNA reads as TGCAGCGTGGCCATGGGTACTAGCGGGAGTTCATACAATGAGCAGTTCTTC. As protein: CSVAMGTSGSSYNEQFF.

The V call is TRBV10-1, the J call TRBJ2-7, with D unresolved. Germline V gene sequence: CDR1 WNHNN, CDR2 SYGVQD (reference sequence). The CDR3 contains 14 residues. V shed 0 bases and J shed 2 bases, with 8 bases lying between them. CDR3 in DNA: TGCGCCAGCAGTGAGTCGTGGGGTACCTACGAGCAGTACTTC. This codes for CASSESWGTYEQYF.

J is TRBJ1-5 and V is TRBV27; no firm D call. V lost 6 bases to trimming and J lost 4 bases, with 13 bases between them. Per germline, CDR1 MNHEY and CDR2 SMNVEV (reference sequence). CDR3 length: 14 amino acids. The CDR3 coding sequence is TGTGCCAGCAGCGGAAGTTCGCGGAATCAGCCCCAGCATTTT. Translation: CASSGSSRNQPQHF.

The CDR3 sequence is CASRRSQGPQSPLHF. CDR3 in DNA: TGTGCCAGCAGACGAAGCCAGGGCCCCCAGTCACCCCTCCACTTT. The chain is built from TRBV28 and TRBJ1-6; D possibly corresponds to TRBD1 (5 bases). This CDR3 is built from 15 residues. Germline V lookup: CDR1 MDHEN, CDR2 SYDVKM. The V gene lost 6 bases and the J gene lost 10 bases, with 19 bases spanning the gap.

This clone was seen only a few times. J is TRBJ2-2 and V is TRBV4-1; D unresolved. The CDR3 loop spans 16 amino acids. Germline V gene data show CDR1 as MGHRA and CDR2 as YSYEKL. V was trimmed by 8 bases and J by 2 bases, leaving 18 bases between them. The CDR3 DNA reads TGCGCCAGCCGGGCTACAAAAATCATAAACACCGGGGAGCTGTTTTTT. Translating gives CASRATKIINTGELFF.

The chain carries TRBV12-3 or TRBV12-4 and TRBJ1-2, with D possibly TRBD1 on 5 matching bases. Trimming removed 8 bases from V and 4 bases from J, with 14 bases in between. CDR3 size: 13 residues. In DNA, the CDR3 is TGTGCCAGCCATGCTGGGGCGAGCTATGGCTACACCTTC. Amino acids: CASHAGASYGYTF.

The gene calls are TRBV28 and TRBJ1-3, with no clear D. Between the trimmed V and J ends, which lost 7 bases and 0 bases, there was a span of 7 bases. Looked up from germline, CDR1 is MDHEN and CDR2 is SYDVKM. The CDR3 contains 13 residues. CDR3 loop: CASIESSGNTIYF. DNA of the CDR3: TGTGCCAGCATCGAGAGCTCTGGAAACACCATATATTTT.

The genes are TRBV5-1 and TRBJ2-4; a possible D gene is TRBD2 (6 bases). Germline V gene sequence: CDR1 SGHRS, CDR2 YFSETQ. The CDR3 runs to 16 residues. V was clipped by 2 bases and J by 0 bases, with 12 bases between them. The CDR3 is CASSLGTLTAKNIQYF. The CDR3 coding sequence is TGCGCCAGCAGCTTAGGGACTCTCACAGCCAAAAACATTCAGTACTTC.

The rearrangement joins TRBV5-4 to TRBJ2-5; 7 bases are shared with TRBD2. The germline CDR1 and CDR2 sequences are SGHNT and YYREEE (reference sequence). The CDR3 loop spans 14 amino acids. Germline trimming cut 6 bases from V and 3 bases from J; bases unmatched to any gene: 8. The CDR3 coding sequence is TGTGCCAGCAAAGCGGGGTGGGATAAAGAGACCCAGTACTTC. Its protein product is CASKAGWDKETQYF.

The V and J genes are TRBV7-6 and TRBJ2-6; D is uncertain. The CDR3 extends over 15 amino acids. Germline V gene sequence: CDR1 SGHVS, CDR2 FNYEAQ. Trimming took off 1 base at V and 0 bases at J, with 4 bases between the two ends. CDR3 in amino acids: CASSLGLSGANVLTF. The DNA for the CDR3 is TGTGCCAGCAGCTTAGGACTCTCTGGGGCCAACGTCCTGACTTTC.

The chain is built from TRBV6-1 and TRBJ2-6, with D tentatively TRBD2 (6 bases). The germline V gene encodes CDR1 MNHNS and CDR2 SASEGT. CDR3 length: 16 amino acids. Trimming removed 0 bases at V and 1 base at J, with 7 bases between. The CDR3 sequence is CASSEARGSGANVLTF. As DNA, the CDR3 is TGTGCCAGCAGTGAAGCGCGGGGTTCTGGGGCCAACGTCCTGACTTTC.